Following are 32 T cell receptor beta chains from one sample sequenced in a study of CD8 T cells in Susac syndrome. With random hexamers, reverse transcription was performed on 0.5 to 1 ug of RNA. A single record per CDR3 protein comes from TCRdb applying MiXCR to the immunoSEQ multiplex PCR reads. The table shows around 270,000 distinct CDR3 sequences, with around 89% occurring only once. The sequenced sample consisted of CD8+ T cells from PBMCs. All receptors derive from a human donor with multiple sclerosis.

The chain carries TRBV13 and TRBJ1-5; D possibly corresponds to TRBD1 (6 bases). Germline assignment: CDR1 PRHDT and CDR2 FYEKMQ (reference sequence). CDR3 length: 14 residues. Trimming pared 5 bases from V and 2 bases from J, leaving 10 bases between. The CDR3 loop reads CASSRGLGNQPQHF. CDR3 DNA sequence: TGTGCCAGCAGCAGGGGGTTAGGCAATCAGCCCCAGCATTTT.

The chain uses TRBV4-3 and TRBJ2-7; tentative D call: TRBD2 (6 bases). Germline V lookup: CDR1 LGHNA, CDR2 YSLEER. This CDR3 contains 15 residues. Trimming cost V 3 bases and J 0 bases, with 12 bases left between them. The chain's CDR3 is CASSQTTSSSYEQYF. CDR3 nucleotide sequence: TGCGCCAGCAGCCAGACGACTAGTTCCTCCTACGAGCAGTACTTC.

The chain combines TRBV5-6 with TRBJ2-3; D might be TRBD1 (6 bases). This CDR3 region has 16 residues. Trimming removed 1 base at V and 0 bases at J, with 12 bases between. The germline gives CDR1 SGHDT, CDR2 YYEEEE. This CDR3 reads CASSLQGTASTDTQYF. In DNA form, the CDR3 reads TGTGCCAGCAGCTTGCAGGGGACCGCTAGCACAGATACGCAGTATTTT.

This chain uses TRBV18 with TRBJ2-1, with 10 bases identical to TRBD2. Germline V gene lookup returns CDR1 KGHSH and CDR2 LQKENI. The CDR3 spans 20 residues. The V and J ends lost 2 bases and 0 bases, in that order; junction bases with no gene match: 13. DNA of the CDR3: TGTGCCAGCTCACCAATGGTTAGCGGGGGGCCTAGGAGCTCCTACAATGAGCAGTTCTTC. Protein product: CASSPMVSGGPRSSYNEQFF.

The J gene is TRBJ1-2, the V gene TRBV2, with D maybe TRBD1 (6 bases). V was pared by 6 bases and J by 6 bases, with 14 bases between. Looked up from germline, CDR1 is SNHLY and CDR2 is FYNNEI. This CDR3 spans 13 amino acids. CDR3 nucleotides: TGTGCCAGCAGCTACCCAGGGGCGAATGGCTACACCTTC. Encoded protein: CASSYPGANGYTF.

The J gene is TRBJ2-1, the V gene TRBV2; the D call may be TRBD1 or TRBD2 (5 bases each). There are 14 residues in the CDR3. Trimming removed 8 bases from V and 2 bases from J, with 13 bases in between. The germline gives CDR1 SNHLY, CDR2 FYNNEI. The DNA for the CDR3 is TGTGCCAGCGATCCCGGGACGGCCTACAATGAGCAGTTCTTC. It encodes CASDPGTAYNEQFF.

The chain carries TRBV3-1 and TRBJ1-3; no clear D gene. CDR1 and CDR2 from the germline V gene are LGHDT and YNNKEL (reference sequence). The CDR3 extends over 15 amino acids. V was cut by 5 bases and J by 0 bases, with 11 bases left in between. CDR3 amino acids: CASSWVLGSGNTIYF. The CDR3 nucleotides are TGTGCCAGCAGCTGGGTGCTGGGCTCTGGAAACACCATATATTTT.

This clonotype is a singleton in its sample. The CDR3 nucleotides are TGTGCCAGCAGCTTAGGATTCGGAAGTAGTGAGCAGTTCTTC. Amino acids: CASSLGFGSSEQFF. The gene calls are TRBV11-2 and TRBJ2-1, with no clear D. Trimming removed 1 base at V and 9 bases at J, with 13 bases between. Germline CDR1 reads SGHAT; CDR2 reads FQNNGV. The CDR3 is 14 residues long. The full variable domain, completed using reference TRBV11-2 and TRBJ2-1, is EAGVAQSPRYKIIEKRQSVAFWCNPISGHATLYWYQQILGQGPKLLIQFQNNGVVDDSQLPKDRFSAERLKGVDSTLKIQPAKLEDSAVYLCASSLGFGSSEQFFGPGTRLTVL.

The CDR3 sequence is CSEVYAPGRGFTDTQYF. CDR3 DNA: TGCAGTGAAGTTTATGCTCCGGGGCGGGGCTTCACAGATACGCAGTATTTT. The V and J genes are TRBV20-1 and TRBJ2-3; the D gene is possibly TRBD2 (6 bases). The CDR3 spans 17 residues. In germline, CDR1 is DFQATT, CDR2 SNEGSKA (reference sequence). Trimming removed 7 bases from V and 2 bases from J, with 25 bases in between.

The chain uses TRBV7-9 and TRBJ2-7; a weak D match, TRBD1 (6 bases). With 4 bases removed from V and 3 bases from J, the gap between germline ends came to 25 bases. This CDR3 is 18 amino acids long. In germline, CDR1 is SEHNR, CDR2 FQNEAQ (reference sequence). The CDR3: CASSSRTPSRGQSYEQYF. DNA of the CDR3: TGTGCCAGCAGCTCCAGGACCCCAAGCAGGGGTCAAAGCTACGAGCAGTACTTC.

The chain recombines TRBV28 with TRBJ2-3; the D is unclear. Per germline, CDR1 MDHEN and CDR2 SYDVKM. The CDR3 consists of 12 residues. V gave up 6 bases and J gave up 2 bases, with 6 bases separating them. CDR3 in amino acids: CASSFITDTQYF. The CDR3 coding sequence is TGTGCCAGCAGCTTTATCACAGATACGCAGTATTTT.

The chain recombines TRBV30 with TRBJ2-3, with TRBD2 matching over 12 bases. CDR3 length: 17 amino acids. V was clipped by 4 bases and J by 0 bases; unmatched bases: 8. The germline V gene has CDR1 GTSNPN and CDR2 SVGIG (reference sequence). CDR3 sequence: CAWNPQTSGGSTDTQYF. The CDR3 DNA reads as TGTGCCTGGAATCCGCAGACTAGCGGGGGTAGCACAGATACGCAGTATTTT.

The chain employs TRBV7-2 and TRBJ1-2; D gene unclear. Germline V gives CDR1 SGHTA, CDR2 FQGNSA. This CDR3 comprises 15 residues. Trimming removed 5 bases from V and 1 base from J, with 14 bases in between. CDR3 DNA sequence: TGTGCCAGCAGCCCGTGGGGTTTTGATAACTATGGCTACACCTTC. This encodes CASSPWGFDNYGYTF.

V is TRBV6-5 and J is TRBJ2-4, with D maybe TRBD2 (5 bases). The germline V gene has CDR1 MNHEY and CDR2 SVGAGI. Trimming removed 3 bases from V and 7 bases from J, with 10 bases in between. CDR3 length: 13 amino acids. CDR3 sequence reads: CASSYAGGNIQYF. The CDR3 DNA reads TGTGCCAGCAGTTATGCGGGTGGGAACATTCAGTACTTC.

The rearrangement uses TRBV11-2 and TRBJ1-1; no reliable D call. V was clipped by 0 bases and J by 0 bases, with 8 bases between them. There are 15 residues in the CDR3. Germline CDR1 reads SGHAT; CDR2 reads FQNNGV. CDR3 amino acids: CASSLEFRMNTEAFF. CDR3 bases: TGTGCCAGCAGCTTAGAGTTTCGGATGAACACTGAAGCTTTCTTT.

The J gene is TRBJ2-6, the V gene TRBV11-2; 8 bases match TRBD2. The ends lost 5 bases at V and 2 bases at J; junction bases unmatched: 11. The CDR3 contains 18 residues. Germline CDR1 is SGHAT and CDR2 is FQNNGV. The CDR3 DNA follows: TGTGCCAGCAGCCCCCACCCGGGACTAGTTACTGGGGCCAACGTCCTGACTTTC. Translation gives CASSPHPGLVTGANVLTF.

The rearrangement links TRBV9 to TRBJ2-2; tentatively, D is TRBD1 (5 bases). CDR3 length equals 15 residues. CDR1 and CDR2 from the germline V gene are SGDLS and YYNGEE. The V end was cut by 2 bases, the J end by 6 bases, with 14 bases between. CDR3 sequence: CASSVSRVSAGELFF. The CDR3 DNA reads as TGTGCCAGCAGCGTGAGCAGGGTGTCGGCCGGGGAGCTGTTTTTT.

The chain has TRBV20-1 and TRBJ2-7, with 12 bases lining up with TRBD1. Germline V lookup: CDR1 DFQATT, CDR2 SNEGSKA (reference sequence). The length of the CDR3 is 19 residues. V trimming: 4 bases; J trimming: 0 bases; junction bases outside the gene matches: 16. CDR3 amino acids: CSATGTGGAFDLVSYEQYF. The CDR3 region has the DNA TGCAGTGCTACTGGGACAGGGGGCGCCTTTGACCTAGTCTCCTACGAGCAGTACTTC.

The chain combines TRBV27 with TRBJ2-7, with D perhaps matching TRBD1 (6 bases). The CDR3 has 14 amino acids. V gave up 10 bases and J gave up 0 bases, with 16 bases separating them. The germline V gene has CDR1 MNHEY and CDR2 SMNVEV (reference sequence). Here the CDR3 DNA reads TGTGCCACCCACCCGACAGGCAGCTCCTACGAGCAGTACTTC. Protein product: CATHPTGSSYEQYF.

CDR3 in amino acids: CASSDLAGSNTGELFF. The CDR3 bases are TGTGCCAGCAGCGACCTAGCGGGATCGAACACCGGGGAGCTGTTTTTT. The chain links TRBV9 to TRBJ2-2; 9 nucleotides line up with TRBD2. The CDR3 loop spans 16 amino acids. The ends lost 3 bases at V and 0 bases at J; junction bases unmatched: 3. Germline values: CDR1 SGDLS, CDR2 YYNGEE. Supplemented by reference TRBV9 and TRBJ2-2, the full variable domain reads DSGVTQTPKHLITATGQRVTLRCSPRSGDLSVYWYQQSLDQGLQFLIQYYNGEERAKGNILERFSAQQFPDLHSELNLSSLELGDSALYFCASSDLAGSNTGELFFGEGSRLTVL.

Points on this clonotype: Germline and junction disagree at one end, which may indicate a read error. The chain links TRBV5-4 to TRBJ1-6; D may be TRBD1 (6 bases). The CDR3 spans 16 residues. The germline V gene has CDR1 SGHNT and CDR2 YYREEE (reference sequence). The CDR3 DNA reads TGTGCCAGCAGCCAACCGGGGGCACCACCTAATTCAACCCTCCACTTT. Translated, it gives CASSQPGAPPNSTLHF.

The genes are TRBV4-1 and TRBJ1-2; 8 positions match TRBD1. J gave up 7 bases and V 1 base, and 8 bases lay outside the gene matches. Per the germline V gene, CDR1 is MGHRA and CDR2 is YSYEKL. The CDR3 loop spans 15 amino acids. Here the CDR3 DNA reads TGCGCCAGCAGCCAAGTGATGACAGGGGCTAGTGGCTACACCTTC. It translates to CASSQVMTGASGYTF.

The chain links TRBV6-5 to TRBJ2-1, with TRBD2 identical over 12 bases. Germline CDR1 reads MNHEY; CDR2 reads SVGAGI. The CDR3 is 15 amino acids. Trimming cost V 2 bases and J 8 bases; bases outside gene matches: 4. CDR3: CASSYRTSGVDEQFF. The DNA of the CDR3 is TGTGCCAGCAGTTACCGGACTAGCGGGGTGGATGAGCAGTTCTTC.

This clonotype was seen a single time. CDR3 bases: TGTGCCACCAGCAGAGATCCCGGGGATGGGGCCAACGTCCTGACTTTC. It specifies CATSRDPGDGANVLTF. This chain links TRBV15 with TRBJ2-6, with D maybe TRBD2 (5 bases). This CDR3 comprises 16 residues. The germline V gene has CDR1 LNHNV and CDR2 YYDKDF (reference sequence). V was pared by 0 bases and J by 3 bases, with 9 bases between. Complete variable domain (other parts from reference TRBV15 and TRBJ2-6): DAMVIQNPRYQVTQFGKPVTLSCSQTLNHNVMYWYQQKSSQAPKLLFHYYDKDFNNEADTPDNFQSRRPNTSFCFLDIRSPGLGDTAMYLCATSRDPGDGANVLTFGAGSRLTVL.

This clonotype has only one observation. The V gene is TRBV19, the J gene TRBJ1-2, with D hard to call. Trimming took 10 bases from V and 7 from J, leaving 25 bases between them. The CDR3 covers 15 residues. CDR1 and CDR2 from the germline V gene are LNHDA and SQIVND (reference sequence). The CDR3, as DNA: TGTGCCACCCCTGGAGCGGAGCCAGCGTCATCTGGCTACACCTTC. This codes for CATPGAEPASSGYTF.

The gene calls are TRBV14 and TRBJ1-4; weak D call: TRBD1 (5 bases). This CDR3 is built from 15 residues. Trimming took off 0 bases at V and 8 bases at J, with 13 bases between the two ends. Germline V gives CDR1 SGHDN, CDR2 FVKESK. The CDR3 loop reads CASSQDFDSPEKLFF. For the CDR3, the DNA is TGTGCCAGCAGCCAAGACTTTGACAGCCCAGAAAAACTGTTTTTT.

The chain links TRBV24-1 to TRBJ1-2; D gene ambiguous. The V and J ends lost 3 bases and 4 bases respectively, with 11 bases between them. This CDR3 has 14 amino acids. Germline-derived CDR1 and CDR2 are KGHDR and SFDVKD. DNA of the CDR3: TGTGCCACCAGTGATGCCGGAATAATCTATGGCTACACCTTC. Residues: CATSDAGIIYGYTF.

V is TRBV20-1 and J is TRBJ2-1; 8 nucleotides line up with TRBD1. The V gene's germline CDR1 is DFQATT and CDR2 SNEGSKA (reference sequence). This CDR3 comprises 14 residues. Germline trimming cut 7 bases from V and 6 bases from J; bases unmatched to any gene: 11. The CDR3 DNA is TGCAGTGGAGAGGATTGGGACAGGAGCAATGAGCAGTTCTTC. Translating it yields CSGEDWDRSNEQFF.

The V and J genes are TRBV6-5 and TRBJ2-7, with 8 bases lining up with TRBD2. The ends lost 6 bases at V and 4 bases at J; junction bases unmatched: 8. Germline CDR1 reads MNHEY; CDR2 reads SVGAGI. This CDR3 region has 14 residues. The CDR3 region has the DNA TGTGCCAGCAGACCGGGACTAGTGGGGTACGAGCAGTACTTC. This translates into CASRPGLVGYEQYF.

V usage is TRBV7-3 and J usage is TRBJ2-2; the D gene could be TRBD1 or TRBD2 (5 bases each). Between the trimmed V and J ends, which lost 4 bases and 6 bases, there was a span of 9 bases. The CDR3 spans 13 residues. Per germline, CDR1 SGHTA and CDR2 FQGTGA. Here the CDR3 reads CASSSQGAGELFF. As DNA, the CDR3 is TGTGCCAGCAGCTCCCAGGGAGCCGGGGAGCTGTTTTTT.

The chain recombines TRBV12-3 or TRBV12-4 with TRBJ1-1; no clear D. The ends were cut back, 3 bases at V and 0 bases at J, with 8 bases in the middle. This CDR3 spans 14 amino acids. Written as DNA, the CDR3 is TGTGCCAGCAGTTTCGGGGAAATGAACACTGAAGCTTTCTTT. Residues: CASSFGEMNTEAFF.

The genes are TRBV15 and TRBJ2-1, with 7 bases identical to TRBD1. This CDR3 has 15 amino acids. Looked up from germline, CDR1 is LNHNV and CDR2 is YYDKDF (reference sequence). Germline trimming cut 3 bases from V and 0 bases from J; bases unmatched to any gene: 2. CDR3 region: CATSSGQDSYNEQFF. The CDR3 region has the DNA TGTGCCACCAGCAGTGGACAGGACTCCTACAATGAGCAGTTCTTC.